The sequence of this T cell receptor beta chain was determined in a study of cytomegalovirus exposure and HLA in healthy donors. Study in general: Counted in an early data release were tens of millions of unique TCRs from HLA-typed donors.

The CDR3 extends over 16 amino acids. Germline CDR1 and CDR2: SGHDT and YYEEEE. V lost 4 bases, J lost 3 bases, and 9 bases stayed unmatched. The table lists this clone with a count of one. Its antigen is still unknown. PCR used 60 Vbeta primers and 13 Jbeta primers. The method was immunoSEQ multiplex PCR; TCRdb's version includes in-frame clones alone and lacks a portion of them. Here the sample spans around 190,000 clones, about four fifths being singletons. Study outcomes and limitations: Later work showed greater clonal expansion in HLA-associated TCR beta chains than in equally common others.

This sequence joins TRBV5-6 and TRBJ2-7; 11 bases align to TRBD2. The sample comprised PBMCs. This TCR was recovered from a man between 40 and 49 years old in good health and CMV-seropositive. CDR3 sequence (DNA): TGTGCCAGCAGCCTGGGGACTAGCGGAGGAAACTACGAGCAGTACTTC. Residues: CASSLGTSGGNYEQYF.